The present T cell receptor beta chain was sequenced within a study of shared clonotypes between healthy human individuals. Produced via immunoSEQ multiplex PCR; TCRdb's table is partial and in-frame only. The sample comprises about 2,200,000 clones, more than 85% of which are singletons, and more than 1.5% rests with the top ten. From germline, CDR1 is MGHRA and CDR2 YSYEKL. CDR3 length: 16 amino acids. After removal of 3 bases from V and 1 base from J, the junction contained 3 bases not matched to a gene. CD8 cells regarded as naive lacked CD45RO, were positively chosen for CCR7, and omitted terminally differentiated effector memory CD45RA+ cells.

This rearrangement joins TRBV4-1 to TRBJ2-1, with TRBD2 matching over 10 bases. Sequencing was performed on naive CD8+ T cells from PBMCs. The source is a man between 18 and 35 years old in good health. Some clones in this sample may be carry-over from other donors' samples. This CDR3 is CASSHLAGGSYNEQFF. The CDR3 DNA reads as TGCGCCAGCAGCCATTTAGCGGGAGGATCCTACAATGAGCAGTTCTTC.